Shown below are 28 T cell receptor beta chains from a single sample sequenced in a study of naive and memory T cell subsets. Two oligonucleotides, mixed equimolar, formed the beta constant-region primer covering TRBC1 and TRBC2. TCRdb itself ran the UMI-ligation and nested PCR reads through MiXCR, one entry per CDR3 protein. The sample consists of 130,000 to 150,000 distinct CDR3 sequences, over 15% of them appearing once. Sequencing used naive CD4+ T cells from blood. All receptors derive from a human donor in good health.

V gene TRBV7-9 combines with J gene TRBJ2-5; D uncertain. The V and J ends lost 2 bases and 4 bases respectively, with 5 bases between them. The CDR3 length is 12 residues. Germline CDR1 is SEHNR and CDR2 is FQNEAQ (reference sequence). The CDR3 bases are TGTGCCAGCAGCTTAAAGGGAGAGACCCAGTACTTC. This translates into CASSLKGETQYF.

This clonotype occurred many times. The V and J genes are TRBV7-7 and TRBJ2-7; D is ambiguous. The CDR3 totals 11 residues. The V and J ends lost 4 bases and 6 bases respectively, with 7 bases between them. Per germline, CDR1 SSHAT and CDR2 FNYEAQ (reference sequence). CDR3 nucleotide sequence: TGTGCCAGCAGCTCGGGTACCGAGCAGTACTTC. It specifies CASSSGTEQYF.

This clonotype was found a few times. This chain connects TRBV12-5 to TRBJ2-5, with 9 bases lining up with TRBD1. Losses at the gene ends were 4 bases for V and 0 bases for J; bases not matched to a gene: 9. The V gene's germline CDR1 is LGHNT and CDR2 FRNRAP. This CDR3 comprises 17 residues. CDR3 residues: CASGSRTGVGYQETQYF. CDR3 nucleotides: TGTGCTAGTGGTTCGAGGACAGGGGTTGGGTACCAAGAGACCCAGTACTTC. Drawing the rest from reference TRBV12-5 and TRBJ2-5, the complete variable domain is DARVTQTPRHKVTEMGQEVTMRCQPILGHNTVFWYRQTMMQGLELLAYFRNRAPLDDSGMPKDRFSAEMPDATLATLKIQPSEPRDSAVYFCASGSRTGVGYQETQYFGPGTRLLVL.

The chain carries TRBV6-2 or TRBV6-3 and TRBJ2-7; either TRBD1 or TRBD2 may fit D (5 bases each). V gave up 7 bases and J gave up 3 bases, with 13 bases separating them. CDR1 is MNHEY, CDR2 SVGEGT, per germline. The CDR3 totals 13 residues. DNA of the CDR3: TGTGCCAGCATGAGGGACGGGAACTACGAGCAGTACTTC. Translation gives CASMRDGNYEQYF.

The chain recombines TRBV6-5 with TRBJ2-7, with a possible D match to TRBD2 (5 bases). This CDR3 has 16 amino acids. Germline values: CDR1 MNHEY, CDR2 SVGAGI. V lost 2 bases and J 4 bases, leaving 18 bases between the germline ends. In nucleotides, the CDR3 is TGTGCCAGCAGTTACCGCGACGCGGCGGGTGGTTACGAGCAGTACTTC. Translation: CASSYRDAAGGYEQYF.

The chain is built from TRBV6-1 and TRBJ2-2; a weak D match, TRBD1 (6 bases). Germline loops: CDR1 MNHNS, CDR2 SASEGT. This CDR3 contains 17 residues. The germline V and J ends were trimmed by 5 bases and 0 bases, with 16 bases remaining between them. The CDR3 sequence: CASSMGWTVSNTGELFF. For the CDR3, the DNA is TGTGCCAGCAGTATGGGGTGGACAGTCTCGAACACCGGGGAGCTGTTTTTT.

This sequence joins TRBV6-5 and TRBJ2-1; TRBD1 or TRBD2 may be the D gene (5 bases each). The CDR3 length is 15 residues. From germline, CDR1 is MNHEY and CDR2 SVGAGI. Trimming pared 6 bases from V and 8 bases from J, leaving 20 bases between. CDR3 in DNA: TGTGCCAGCAGACCAACTAGTGGTCACAGGTATGAGCAGTTCTTC. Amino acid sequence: CASRPTSGHRYEQFF.

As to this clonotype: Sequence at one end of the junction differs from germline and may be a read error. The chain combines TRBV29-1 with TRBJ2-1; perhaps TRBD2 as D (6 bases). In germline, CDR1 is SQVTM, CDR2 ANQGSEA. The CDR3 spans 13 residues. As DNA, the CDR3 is TGCCGCGTTGAAAAGACTAGAGGTAATGAGCAGTTCTTC. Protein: CRVEKTRGNEQFF.

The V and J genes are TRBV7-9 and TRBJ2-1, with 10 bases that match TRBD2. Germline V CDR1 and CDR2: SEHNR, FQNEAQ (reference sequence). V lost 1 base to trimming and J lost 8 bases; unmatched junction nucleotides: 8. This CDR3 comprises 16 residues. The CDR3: CASSLEVIAGGHEQFF. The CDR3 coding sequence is TGTGCCAGCAGCTTAGAGGTAATAGCGGGAGGCCATGAGCAGTTCTTC.

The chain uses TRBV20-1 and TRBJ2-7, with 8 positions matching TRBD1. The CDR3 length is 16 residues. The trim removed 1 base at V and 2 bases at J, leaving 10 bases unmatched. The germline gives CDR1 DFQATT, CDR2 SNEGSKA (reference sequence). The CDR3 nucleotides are TGCAGTGCTAGAGGGGCTTTATTGACAGGGGCCTACGAGCAGTACTTC. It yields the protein CSARGALLTGAYEQYF.

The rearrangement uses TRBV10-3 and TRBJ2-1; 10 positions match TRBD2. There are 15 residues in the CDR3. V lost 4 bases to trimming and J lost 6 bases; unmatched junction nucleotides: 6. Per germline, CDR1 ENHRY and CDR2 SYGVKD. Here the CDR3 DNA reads TGTGCCATCAGTGGAGAACTAGCGGGAATCAATGAGCAGTTCTTC. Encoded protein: CAISGELAGINEQFF.

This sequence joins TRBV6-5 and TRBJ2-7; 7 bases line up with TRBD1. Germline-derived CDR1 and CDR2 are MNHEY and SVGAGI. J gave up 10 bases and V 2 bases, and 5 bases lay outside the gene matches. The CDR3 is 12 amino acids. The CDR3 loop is CASSYEGTVQYF. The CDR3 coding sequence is TGTGCCAGCAGTTACGAGGGGACAGTACAGTACTTC.

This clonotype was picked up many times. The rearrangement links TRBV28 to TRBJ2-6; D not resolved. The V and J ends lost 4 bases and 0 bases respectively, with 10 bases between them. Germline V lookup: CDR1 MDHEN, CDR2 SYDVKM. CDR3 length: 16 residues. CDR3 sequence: CASSSNSYSGANVLTF. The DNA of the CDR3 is TGTGCCAGCAGTTCCAACAGCTACTCTGGGGCCAACGTCCTGACTTTC.

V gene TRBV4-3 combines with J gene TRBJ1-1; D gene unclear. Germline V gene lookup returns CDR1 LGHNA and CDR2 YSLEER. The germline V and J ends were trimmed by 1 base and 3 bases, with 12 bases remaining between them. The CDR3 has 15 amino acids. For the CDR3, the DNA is TGCGCCAGCAGCCAAGGCCGGGGAAGGGACACTGAAGCTTTCTTT. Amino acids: CASSQGRGRDTEAFF.

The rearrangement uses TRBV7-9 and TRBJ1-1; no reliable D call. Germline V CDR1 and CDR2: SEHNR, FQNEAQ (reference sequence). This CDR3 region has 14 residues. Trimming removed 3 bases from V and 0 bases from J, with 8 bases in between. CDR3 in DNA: TGTGCCAGCAGCTTCGAGGGTATGAACACTGAAGCTTTCTTT. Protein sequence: CASSFEGMNTEAFF. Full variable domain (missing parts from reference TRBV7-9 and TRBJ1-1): DTGVSQNPRHKITKRGQNVTFRCDPISEHNRLYWYRQTLGQGPEFLTYFQNEAQLEKSRLLSDRFSAERPKGSFSTLEIQRTEQGDSAMYLCASSFEGMNTEAFFGQGTRLTVV.

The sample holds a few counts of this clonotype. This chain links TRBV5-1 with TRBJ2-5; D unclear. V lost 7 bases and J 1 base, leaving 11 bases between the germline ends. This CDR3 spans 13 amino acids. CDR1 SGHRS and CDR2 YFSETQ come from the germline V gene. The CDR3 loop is CASARAVQETQYF. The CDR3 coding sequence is TGCGCCAGCGCACGCGCTGTCCAAGAGACCCAGTACTTC.

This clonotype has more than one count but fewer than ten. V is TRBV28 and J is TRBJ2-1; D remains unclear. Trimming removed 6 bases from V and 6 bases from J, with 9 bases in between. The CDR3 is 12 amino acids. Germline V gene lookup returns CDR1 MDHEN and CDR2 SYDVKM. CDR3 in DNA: TGTGCCAGCAGACCACGGTCCAATGAGCAGTTCTTC. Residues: CASRPRSNEQFF.

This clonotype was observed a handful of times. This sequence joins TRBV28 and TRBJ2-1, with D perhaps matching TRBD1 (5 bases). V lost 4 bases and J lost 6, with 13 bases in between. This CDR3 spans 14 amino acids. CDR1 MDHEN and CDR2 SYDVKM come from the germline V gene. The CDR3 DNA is TGTGCCAGCAGTTCTCACAGGCTACCCAATGAGCAGTTCTTC. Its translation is CASSSHRLPNEQFF.

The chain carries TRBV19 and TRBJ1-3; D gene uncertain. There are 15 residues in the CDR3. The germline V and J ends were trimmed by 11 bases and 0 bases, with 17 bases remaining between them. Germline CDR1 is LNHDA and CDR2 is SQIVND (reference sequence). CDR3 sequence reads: CASLKRPNSGNTIYF. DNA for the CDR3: TGTGCCTCTTTAAAGAGACCGAACTCTGGAAACACCATATATTTT.

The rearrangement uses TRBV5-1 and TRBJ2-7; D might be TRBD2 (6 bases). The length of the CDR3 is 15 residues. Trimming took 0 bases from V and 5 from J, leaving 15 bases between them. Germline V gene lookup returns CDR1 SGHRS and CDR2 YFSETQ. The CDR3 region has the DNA TGCGCCAGCAGCTTGGAGTATGTCGGGGAGGACGAGCAGTACTTC. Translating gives CASSLEYVGEDEQYF. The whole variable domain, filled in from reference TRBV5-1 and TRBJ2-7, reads KAGVTQTPRYLIKTRGQQVTLSCSPISGHRSVSWYQQTPGQGLQFLFEYFSETQRNKGNFPGRFSGRQFSNSRSEMNVSTLELGDSALYLCASSLEYVGEDEQYFGPGTRLTVT.

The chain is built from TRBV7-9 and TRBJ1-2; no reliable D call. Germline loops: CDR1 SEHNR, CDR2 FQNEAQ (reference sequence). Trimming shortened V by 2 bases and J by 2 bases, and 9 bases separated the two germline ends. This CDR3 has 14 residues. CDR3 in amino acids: CASSLPILNYGYTF. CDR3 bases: TGTGCCAGCAGCTTACCCATCCTCAACTATGGCTACACCTTC.

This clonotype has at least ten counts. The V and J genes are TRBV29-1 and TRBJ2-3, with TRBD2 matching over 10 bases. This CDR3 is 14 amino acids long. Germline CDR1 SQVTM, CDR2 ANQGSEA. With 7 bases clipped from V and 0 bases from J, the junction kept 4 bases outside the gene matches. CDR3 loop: CSALTSGSTDTQYF. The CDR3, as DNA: TGCAGCGCTTTGACTAGCGGGAGCACAGATACGCAGTATTTT.

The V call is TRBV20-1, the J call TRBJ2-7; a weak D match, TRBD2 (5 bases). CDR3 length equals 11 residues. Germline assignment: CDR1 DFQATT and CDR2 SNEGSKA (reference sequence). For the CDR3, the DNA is TGCAGCACAGAGGGTGCCTACGAGCAGTACTTC. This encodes CSTEGAYEQYF.

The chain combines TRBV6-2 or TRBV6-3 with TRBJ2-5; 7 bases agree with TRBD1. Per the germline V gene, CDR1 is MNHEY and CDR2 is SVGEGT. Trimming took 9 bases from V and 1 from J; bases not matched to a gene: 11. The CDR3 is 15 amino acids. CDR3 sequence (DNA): TGTGCCAGTGCCATCAGGGGACAGCGCCAAGAGACCCAGTACTTC. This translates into CASAIRGQRQETQYF.

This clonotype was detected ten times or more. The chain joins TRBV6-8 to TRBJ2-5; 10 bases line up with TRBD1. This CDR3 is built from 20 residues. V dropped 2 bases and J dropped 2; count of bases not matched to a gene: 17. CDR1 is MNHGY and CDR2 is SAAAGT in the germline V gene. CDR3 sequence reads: CASSYPDRGRVQSGQETQYF. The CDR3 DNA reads TGTGCCAGCAGTTACCCTGACAGGGGGCGCGTCCAGAGTGGGCAAGAGACCCAGTACTTC.

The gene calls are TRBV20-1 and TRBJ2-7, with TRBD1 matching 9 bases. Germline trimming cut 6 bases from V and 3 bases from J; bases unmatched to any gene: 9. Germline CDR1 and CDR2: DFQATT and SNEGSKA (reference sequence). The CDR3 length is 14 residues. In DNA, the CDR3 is TGCAGTGCCCGGGACAGGGAATCCCACTACGAGCAGTACTTC. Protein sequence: CSARDRESHYEQYF.

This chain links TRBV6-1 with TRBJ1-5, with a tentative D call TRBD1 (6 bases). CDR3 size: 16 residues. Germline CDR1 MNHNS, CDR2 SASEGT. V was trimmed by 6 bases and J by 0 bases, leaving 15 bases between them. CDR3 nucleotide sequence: TGTGCCAGCAGCGGGGGCCCGACGAATAGCAATCAGCCCCAGCATTTT. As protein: CASSGGPTNSNQPQHF.

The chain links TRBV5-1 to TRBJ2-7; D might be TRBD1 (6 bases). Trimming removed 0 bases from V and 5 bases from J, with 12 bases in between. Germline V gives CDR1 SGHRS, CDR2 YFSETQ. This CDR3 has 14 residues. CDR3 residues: CASSLDWGLDEQYF. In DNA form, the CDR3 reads TGCGCCAGCAGCTTGGATTGGGGGCTCGACGAGCAGTACTTC.